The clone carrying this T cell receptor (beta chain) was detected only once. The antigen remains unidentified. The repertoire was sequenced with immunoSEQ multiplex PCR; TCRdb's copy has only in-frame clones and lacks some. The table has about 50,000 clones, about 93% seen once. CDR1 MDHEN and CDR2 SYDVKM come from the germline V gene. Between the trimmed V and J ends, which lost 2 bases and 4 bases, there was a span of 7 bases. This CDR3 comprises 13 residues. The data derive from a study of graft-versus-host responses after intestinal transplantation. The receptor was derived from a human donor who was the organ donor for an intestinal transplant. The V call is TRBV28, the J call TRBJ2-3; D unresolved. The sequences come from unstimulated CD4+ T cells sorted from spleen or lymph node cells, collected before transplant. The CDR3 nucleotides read TGTGCCAGCAGTTTACAAGATCCAGATACGCAGTATTTT. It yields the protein CASSLQDPDTQYF. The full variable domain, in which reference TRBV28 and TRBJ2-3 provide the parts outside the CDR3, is DVKVTQSSRYLVKRTGEKVFLECVQDMDHENMFWYRQDPGLGLRLIYFSYDVKMKEKGDIPEGYSVSREKKERFSLILESASTNQTSMYLCASSLQDPDTQYFGPGTRLTVL.